This T cell receptor (beta chain) was observed in a study of blood T cell repertoires in COVID-19. Study-level background: Researchers got acute and convalescent COVID-19 samples from the United States, Italy and Spain. Sample material is recorded as cDNA or gDNA derived from T cells, B-cell-depleted T cells, or PBMCs.

Participant-reported clinical history was the basis for cohort assignment. Donors in Cohort 3 counted as recovered after two negative PCRs, clearance, or symptom resolution. The CDR3 totals 15 residues. J was trimmed by 2 bases and V by 4 bases; bases with no gene match: 4. Germline CDR1 SEHNR, CDR2 FQNEAQ (reference sequence). Repertoires were generated with immunoSEQ multiplex PCR, while TCRdb's copy carries only in-frame clones and drops some. The sample yields hundreds of thousands of clones, 75% to 90% seen once. The receptor's source is a man younger than 40 who had recovered from COVID-19. The chain couples TRBV7-9 to TRBJ2-7; 11 bases line up with TRBD2. Sequenced input: PBMCs or T cells enriched from blood (not recorded which). The CDR3 sequence is CASSSGTSGTYEQYF. The DNA of the CDR3 is TGTGCCAGCAGCTCAGGGACTAGCGGTACCTACGAGCAGTACTTC.